This T cell receptor beta chain was captured in a study of PD-L1 blockade in urothelial cancer. Study-level background: At some point between 2012 and 2014, patients got going on atezolizumab, taking 1,200 mg intravenously every 3 weeks. Bladder-origin urothelial cancer in males described about 90% of the 29 patients. Between 0 and 3 chemotherapy regimens preceded treatment for each patient. Once treatment had started, blood was analyzed at 3 weeks (second dose) and again at 6 weeks.

Sequenced by immunoSEQ multiplex PCR; TCRdb stores in-frame clones only, minus some. Among tens of thousands of clones listed, approximately 86% were seen once. Noted time point: peripheral blood 6 weeks after treatment start. Germline V CDR1 and CDR2: KGHSH, LQKENI. This CDR3 contains 13 residues. The V end was cut by 2 bases, the J end by 4 bases, with 9 bases between. The TCR originated in a man aged 50 to 59 with urothelial cancer. This specimen was PBMCs, taken around atezolizumab (anti-PD-L1) treatment. The V gene is TRBV18, the J gene TRBJ2-7; D may be TRBD1 (6 bases). The CDR3 DNA is TGTGCCAGCTCACCAGGCAGGGGATACGAGCAGTACTTC. Amino acid sequence: CASSPGRGYEQYF.